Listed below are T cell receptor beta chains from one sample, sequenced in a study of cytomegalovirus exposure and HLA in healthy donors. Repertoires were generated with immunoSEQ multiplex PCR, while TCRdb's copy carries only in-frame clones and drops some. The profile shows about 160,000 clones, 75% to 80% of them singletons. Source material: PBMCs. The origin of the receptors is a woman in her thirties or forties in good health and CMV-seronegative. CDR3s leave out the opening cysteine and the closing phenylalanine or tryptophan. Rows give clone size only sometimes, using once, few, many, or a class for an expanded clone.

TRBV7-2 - ASSLAIAGGEETQY
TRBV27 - ASSLWDRVHEQY
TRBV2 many ASRTTDNSPLH
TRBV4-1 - ASSHPGDYEQY
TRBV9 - ASSAGQSSSYEQY
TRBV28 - ASSVDRSYGYT
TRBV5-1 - ASSSQGAQEKLF
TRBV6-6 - ASSRRDRGPHEQF
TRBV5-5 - ASSLPAEETQY
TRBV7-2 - ASSEYTDTQY